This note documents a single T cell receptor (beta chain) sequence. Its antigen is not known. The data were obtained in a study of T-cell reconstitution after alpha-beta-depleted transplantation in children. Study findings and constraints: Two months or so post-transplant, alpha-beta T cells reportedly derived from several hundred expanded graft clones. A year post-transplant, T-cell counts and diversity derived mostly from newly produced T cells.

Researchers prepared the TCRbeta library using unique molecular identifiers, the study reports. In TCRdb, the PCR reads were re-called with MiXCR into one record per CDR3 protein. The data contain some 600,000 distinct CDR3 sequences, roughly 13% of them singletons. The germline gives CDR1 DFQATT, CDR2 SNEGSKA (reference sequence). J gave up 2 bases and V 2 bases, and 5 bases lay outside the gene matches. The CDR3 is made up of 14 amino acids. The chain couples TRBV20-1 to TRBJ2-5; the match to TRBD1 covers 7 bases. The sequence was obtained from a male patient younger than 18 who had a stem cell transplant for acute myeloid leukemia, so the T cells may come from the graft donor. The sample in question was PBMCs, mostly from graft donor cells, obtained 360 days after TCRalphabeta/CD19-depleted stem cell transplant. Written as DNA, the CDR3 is TGCAGTGCTAGAAGGGGGCCGGATCAAGAGACCCAGTACTTC. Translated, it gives CSARRGPDQETQYF.